Below, 15 T cell receptor beta chains from the same sample are listed, as sequenced in a study of blood T cell repertoires in COVID-19. Produced via immunoSEQ multiplex PCR; TCRdb's table is partial and in-frame only. The sample includes roughly 250,000 clones, around 80% seen only once; the top ten take 8.5% to 10%. Input material: peripheral blood. The source of these receptors is a man in his forties or fifties with active or convalescent COVID-19.

This chain uses TRBV10-3 with TRBJ1-5; 7 nucleotides match TRBD1. The CDR3 runs 16 residues. The germline gives CDR1 ENHRY, CDR2 SYGVKD. V gave up 2 bases and J gave up 2 bases; unmatched junction bases: 6. For the CDR3, the DNA is TGTGCCATCAGTGAGGTCGACAGGGTAGGCAATCAGCCCCAGCATTTT. Translating it yields CAISEVDRVGNQPQHF.

This chain joins TRBV24-1 and TRBJ2-6; D perhaps matches TRBD2 (5 bases). Trimming removed 3 bases at V and 4 bases at J, with 6 bases between. The CDR3 runs 14 residues. Germline CDR1 reads KGHDR; CDR2 reads SFDVKD. The CDR3 reads CATSDRRGANVLTF. Here the CDR3 DNA reads TGTGCCACCAGTGATCGGAGGGGGGCCAACGTCCTGACTTTC.

The gene calls are TRBV20-1 and TRBJ1-2; D remains ambiguous. V lost 6 bases and J 7 bases, leaving 12 bases between the germline ends. The CDR3 has 11 residues. CDR1 is DFQATT and CDR2 is SNEGSKA in the germline V gene (reference sequence). The DNA of the CDR3 is TGCAGTGCCCCCGCCGGGTTTGGCTACACCTTC. It encodes CSAPAGFGYTF.

The chain carries TRBV19 and TRBJ1-3, with TRBD1 as a possible D gene (5 bases). CDR3 length: 12 amino acids. Germline assignment: CDR1 LNHDA and CDR2 SQIVND (reference sequence). V was shortened by 7 bases and J by 7 bases, with 11 bases between the two germline ends. CDR3 protein: CASTGGVNTIYF. DNA for the CDR3: TGTGCCAGTACCGGAGGGGTGAACACCATATATTTT. The whole variable domain, filled in from reference TRBV19 and TRBJ1-3, reads DGGITQSPKYLFRKEGQNVTLSCEQNLNHDAMYWYRQDPGQGLRLIYYSQIVNDFQKGDIAEGYSVSREKKESFPLTVTSAQKNPTAFYLCASTGGVNTIYFGEGSWLTVV.

V gene TRBV7-2 combines with J gene TRBJ2-1; 14 positions agree with TRBD2. CDR1 is SGHTA and CDR2 is FQGNSA in the germline V gene. The CDR3 has 14 amino acids. Losses at the gene ends were 3 bases for V and 9 bases for J; bases not matched to a gene: 1. The CDR3 reads CASSLGLAGVEQFF. The CDR3 DNA follows: TGTGCCAGCAGCTTGGGACTAGCGGGAGTTGAGCAGTTCTTC.

This chain links TRBV6-6 with TRBJ2-7; TRBD1 matches at 10 bases. This CDR3 has 16 residues. From germline, CDR1 is MNHNY and CDR2 SVGAGI (reference sequence). V dropped 6 bases and J dropped 3; count of bases not matched to a gene: 11. The CDR3 DNA reads as TGTGCCAGCAGGGATCCTGGACAGGGGGTTTACTACGAGCAGTACTTC. Its protein is CASRDPGQGVYYEQYF.

A single count supports this clone. The J gene is TRBJ1-1, the V gene TRBV10-1; D possibly corresponds to TRBD1 (6 bases). Trimming pared 4 bases from V and 2 bases from J, leaving 11 bases between. The CDR3 runs 14 residues. The germline V gene has CDR1 WNHNN and CDR2 SYGVQD (reference sequence). CDR3 nucleotide sequence: TGCGCCAGCAGTGCGCGGACAGACAACACTGAAGCTTTCTTT. It yields the protein CASSARTDNTEAFF.

This sequence joins TRBV5-1 and TRBJ2-2; TRBD2 aligns across 11 bases. V shed 5 bases, J shed 1 base, and the junction held 7 bases outside the gene matches. Germline loops: CDR1 SGHRS, CDR2 YFSETQ. CDR3 length: 17 residues. The CDR3 sequence is CASRAEGLAENTGELFF. In DNA form, the CDR3 reads TGCGCCAGCAGGGCCGAGGGACTAGCGGAGAACACCGGGGAGCTGTTTTTT.

The chain has TRBV5-1 and TRBJ1-4, with D possibly matching TRBD1 (5 bases). V shed 3 bases and J shed 2 bases, with 17 bases lying between them. The CDR3 sequence is 17 residues long. The germline CDR1 and CDR2 sequences are SGHRS and YFSETQ. The CDR3 DNA follows: TGCGCCAGCAGCTCCCAGCCAGGGCCGACGACTAATGAAAAACTGTTTTTT. It yields the protein CASSSQPGPTTNEKLFF.

The chain has TRBV29-1 and TRBJ1-4, with D possibly being TRBD1 (6 bases). CDR3 length equals 13 residues. Trimming cost V 7 bases and J 4 bases, with 13 bases left between them. Per germline, CDR1 SQVTM and CDR2 ANQGSEA. The CDR3 protein is CSAQEGVNEKLFF. The DNA of the CDR3 is TGCAGCGCACAAGAGGGGGTTAATGAAAAACTGTTTTTT.

This clone came up a few times. The chain is built from TRBV7-2 and TRBJ1-4; no clear D gene. V was pared by 5 bases and J by 4 bases, with 14 bases between. The CDR3 sequence is 15 residues long. Germline loops: CDR1 SGHTA, CDR2 FQGNSA. The CDR3 region has the DNA TGTGCCAGCAGCCCATCGACAACCCTTAATGAAAAACTGTTTTTT. This sequence encodes CASSPSTTLNEKLFF.

The rearrangement joins TRBV6-5 to TRBJ1-1; TRBD1 agrees at 11 bases. CDR1 is MNHEY, CDR2 SVGAGI, per germline. V was pared by 2 bases and J by 5 bases, with 7 bases of the junction left unmatched. CDR3 length: 16 amino acids. The CDR3 DNA sequence: TGTGCCAGCAGTTACGATCCGGGACAGGGGGGGACTGAAGCTTTCTTT. This translates into CASSYDPGQGGTEAFF.

This rearrangement joins TRBV4-3 to TRBJ1-1; 9 bases align to TRBD1. Germline values: CDR1 LGHNA, CDR2 YSLEER. With V trimmed by 1 base and J by 5 bases, 17 bases remained unmatched. This CDR3 is built from 19 residues. CDR3 DNA sequence: TGCGCCAGCAGCCAAGGGATTATTAGTCACAGGGGGCGTGGAACTGAAGCTTTCTTT. It translates to CASSQGIISHRGRGTEAFF.

This chain links TRBV7-9 with TRBJ2-1, with TRBD2 matching over 11 bases. Germline CDR1 reads SEHNR; CDR2 reads FQNEAQ (reference sequence). With 5 bases clipped from V and 3 bases from J, the junction kept 3 bases outside the gene matches. The CDR3 contains 15 residues. The chain's CDR3 is CASSQLAGGYNEQFF. For the CDR3, the DNA is TGTGCCAGCAGCCAGCTAGCGGGGGGCTACAATGAGCAGTTCTTC. The full variable domain, rest sourced from reference TRBV7-9 and TRBJ2-1, is DTGVSQNPRHKITKRGQNVTFRCDPISEHNRLYWYRQTLGQGPEFLTYFQNEAQLEKSRLLSDRFSAERPKGSFSTLEIQRTEQGDSAMYLCASSQLAGGYNEQFFGPGTRLTVL.

The CDR3 is CAWSEGQSHQPQHF. In DNA, the CDR3 is TGTGCCTGGAGTGAAGGACAGTCGCATCAGCCCCAGCATTTT. This chain uses TRBV30 with TRBJ1-5; tentative D call: TRBD1 (6 bases). CDR1 and CDR2 (germline): GTSNPN, SVGIG (reference sequence). The CDR3 extends over 14 amino acids. V lost 1 base and J lost 5, with 12 bases in between.